These T cell receptor beta chains were read from a single sample in a study of CD8+ T cells in alopecia areata. The protocol was immunoSEQ multiplex PCR, while the TCRdb copy is restricted to in-frame clones and leaves out a portion. The table lists around 34,000 clones, 55% of them singletons. Sequencing was performed on NKG2D-high CD8+ T cells sorted from blood. These receptors all stem from a human donor with alopecia areata. CDR3s include the opening cysteine and the closing phenylalanine or tryptophan. D genes are given only for firm matches. Only some rows state a clone size, as once, few, many or a class for expanded clones.

j_gene | abundance | v_gene | d_gene | CDR3nt | CDR3aa
TRBJ1-2 | - | TRBV28 | TRBD1 | TGTGCCAGCACCGAATGGGGCTCGGGGGACAGCTATGGCTACACCTTC | CASTEWGSGDSYGYTF
TRBJ2-2 | few | TRBV4-3 | - | TGCGCCAGCAGCCAAGCAATAAGCGGACAGCGGAACACCGGGGAGCTGTTTTTT | CASSQAISGQRNTGELFF
TRBJ2-4 | - | TRBV7-9 | - | TGTGCCAGCAGCTTCGTCGGGGGACCACCCCGGTTC | CASSFVGGPPRF
TRBJ2-2 | - | TRBV7-8 | - | TGTGCCAGCAGCTCGCCGACAAACCAGCTTTCCACCGGGGAGCTGTTTTTT | CASSSPTNQLSTGELFF
TRBJ2-7 | - | TRBV27 | - | TGTGCCAGCAGTTACTCACAGGGTTACGAGCAGTACTTC | CASSYSQGYEQYF
TRBJ2-3 | - | TRBV4-3 | - | TGCGCCAGCAGCCAAGAGGGAAGCGGGAGCACAGATACGCAGTATTTT | CASSQEGSGSTDTQYF
TRBJ2-5 | - | TRBV4-3 | - | TGCGCCAGCAGCCAAGGACCGGGAGAGGGGGAGACCCAGTACTTC | CASSQGPGEGETQYF
TRBJ1-2 | once | TRBV6-6 | - | TGTGCCAGCACTCGGGGGGACTATGGCTACACCTTC | CASTRGDYGYTF
TRBJ2-7 | few | TRBV29-1 | TRBD1 | TGCAGCGTCCATCGTCGCCGGGACAGGGTCTCCTACGAGCAGTACTTC | CSVHRRRDRVSYEQYF
TRBJ2-2 | once | TRBV28 | - | TGTGCCAGCAAGAGTCAGGGGTGGCCCGGGGAGCTGTTTTTT | CASKSQGWPGELFF
TRBJ2-2 | - | TRBV9 | - | TGTGCCAGCAGCGTAGCGGGACCCCGGAACACCGGGGAGCTGTTTTTT | CASSVAGPRNTGELFF
TRBJ2-7 | - | TRBV27 | - | TGTGCCAGCAGTTCTGGACCCAGCTACGAGCAGTACTTC | CASSSGPSYEQYF
TRBJ2-2 | - | TRBV9 | - | TGTGCCAGCAGCGTAGAAGGGGGTCCTTTAGGGAAGCTGTTTTTT | CASSVEGGPLGKLFF
TRBJ2-5 | - | TRBV6-4 | - | TGTGCCAGCTTTTTAACAGCACAAGAGACCCAGTACTTC | CASFLTAQETQYF
TRBJ2-7 | - | TRBV5-6 | TRBD1 | TGTGCCAGCAGCCCCCGGGACAGGGCCTACGAGCAGTACTTC | CASSPRDRAYEQYF
TRBJ1-5 | - | TRBV19 | - | TGTGCCAGTAGTATAGTCTCCGCCGGAGGTCAGCCCCAGCATTTT | CASSIVSAGGQPQHF
TRBJ2-7 | - | TRBV4-3 | TRBD1 | TGCGCCAGCAGCCATTCCACCGGGACAGGGTTCTACGAGCAGTACTTC | CASSHSTGTGFYEQYF